The clone carrying this TCR beta chain was seen a few times. Amplification of TCR beta CDR3 regions was performed using RNA transcripts as template. The HTBI primer set served for first-round RT-PCR of the TCR CDR3. From the multiplex PCR reads, TCRdb called clonotypes with MiXCR, one entry per CDR3 protein. The table includes some 180,000 distinct CDR3 sequences, about 15% detected once. These data come from a study of T cells in Graves' hyperthyroidism and ophthalmopathy. The CDR3 loop spans 16 amino acids. The V and J ends lost 5 bases and 4 bases, in that order; junction bases with no gene match: 11. CDR1 and CDR2 from the germline V gene are SGHDN and FVKESK.

The origin of this receptor is a woman between 50 and 59 years old with Graves' hyperthyroidism. Sequencing was carried out using blood. The J gene is TRBJ2-1, the V gene TRBV14; TRBD1 matches 7 bases. DNA for the CDR3: TGTGCCAGCAGCAGACAGGGACCGACTATTTACAATGAGCAGTTCTTC. It translates to CASSRQGPTIYNEQFF.